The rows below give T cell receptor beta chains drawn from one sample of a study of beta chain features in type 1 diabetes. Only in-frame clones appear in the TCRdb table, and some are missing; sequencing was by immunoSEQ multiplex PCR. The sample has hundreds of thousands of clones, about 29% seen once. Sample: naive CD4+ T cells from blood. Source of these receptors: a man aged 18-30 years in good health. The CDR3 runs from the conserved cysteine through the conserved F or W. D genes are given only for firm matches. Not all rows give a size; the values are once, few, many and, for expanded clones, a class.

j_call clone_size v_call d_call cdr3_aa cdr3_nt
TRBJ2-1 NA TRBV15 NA CATSRELAMRDEQFF TGTGCCACCAGCAGAGAGTTGGCAATGAGGGATGAGCAGTTCTTC
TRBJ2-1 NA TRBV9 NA CASSVPWGQPGNEQFF TGTGCCAGCAGCGTCCCGTGGGGCCAACCGGGGAATGAGCAGTTCTTC
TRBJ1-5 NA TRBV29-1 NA CSVREGGRNQPQHF TGCAGCGTTCGGGAGGGCGGTAGGAATCAGCCCCAGCATTTT
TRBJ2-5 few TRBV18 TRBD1 CASSAGTEETQYF TGTGCCAGCTCAGCCGGGACAGAAGAGACCCAGTACTTC
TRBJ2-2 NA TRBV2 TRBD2 CASSLLAVNTGELFF TGTGCCAGCAGCTTACTAGCGGTGAACACCGGGGAGCTGTTTTTT
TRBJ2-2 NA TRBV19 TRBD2 CASTSGGRAAGELFF TGTGCCAGTACGTCCGGCGGGAGGGCCGCCGGGGAGCTGTTTTTT
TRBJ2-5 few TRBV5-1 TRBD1 CASSFTGEETQYF TGCGCCAGCAGCTTCACAGGGGAAGAGACCCAGTACTTC
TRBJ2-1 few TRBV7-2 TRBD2 CATRLAGGFDNEQFF TGTGCCACCAGACTAGCGGGAGGGTTCGACAATGAGCAGTTCTTC
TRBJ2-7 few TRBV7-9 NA CASSFESAEQYF TGTGCCAGCAGCTTTGAGTCTGCCGAGCAGTACTTC
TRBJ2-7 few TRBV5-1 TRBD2 CASSFRLAGGHEQYF TGCGCCAGCAGCTTCCGACTAGCGGGAGGCCACGAGCAGTACTTC
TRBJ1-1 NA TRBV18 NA CASSPPSRDTEAFF TGTGCCAGCTCACCACCGTCGCGGGACACTGAAGCTTTCTTT
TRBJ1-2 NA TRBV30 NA CAWALRNYGQVPGYTF TGTGCCTGGGCCCTGAGAAACTACGGGCAGGTACCTGGCTACACCTTC
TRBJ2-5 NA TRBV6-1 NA CASRPAETQYF TGTGCCAGCAGACCCGCAGAGACCCAGTACTTC
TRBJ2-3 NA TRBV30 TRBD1 CAWTKDRATDTQYF TGTGCCTGGACCAAGGACAGGGCAACAGATACGCAGTATTTT
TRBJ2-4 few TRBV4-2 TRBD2 CASSQPKGTSTENIQYF TGTGCCAGCAGCCAACCAAAGGGGACTAGCACGGAAAACATTCAGTACTTC
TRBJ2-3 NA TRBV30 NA CAWRGPGAETDTQYF TGTGCCTGGAGAGGTCCTGGTGCCGAGACAGATACGCAGTATTTT
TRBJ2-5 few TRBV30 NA CAWSGTRRRETQYF TGTGCCTGGAGTGGAACGCGTCGTCGGGAGACCCAGTACTTC
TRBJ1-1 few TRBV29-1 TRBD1 CSGGQARSTEAFF TGCAGCGGAGGACAGGCTAGGAGCACTGAAGCTTTCTTT
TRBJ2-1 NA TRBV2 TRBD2 CASSEALAGVYNEQFF TGTGCCAGCAGTGAAGCACTAGCGGGAGTTTACAATGAGCAGTTCTTC
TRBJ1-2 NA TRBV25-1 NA CASSSTGTPYGYTF TGTGCCAGCAGTTCCACCGGGACACCTTATGGCTACACCTTC
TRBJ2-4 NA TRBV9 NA CASSVEPGTIQYF TGTGCCAGCAGCGTAGAACCCGGGACCATTCAGTACTTC
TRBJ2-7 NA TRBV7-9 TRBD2 CASSSDPLAGRSYEQYF TGTGCCAGCAGCTCGGACCCCCTAGCGGGGAGATCTTACGAGCAGTACTTC
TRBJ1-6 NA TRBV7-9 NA CASSEQESSPLHF TGTGCCAGCAGCGAACAGGAGAGTTCACCCCTCCACTTT
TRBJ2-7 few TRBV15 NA CATSRDRPGGSYEQYF TGTGCCACCAGCAGAGATCGGCCAGGGGGGTCCTACGAGCAGTACTTC
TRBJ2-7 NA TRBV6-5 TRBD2 CASSSVTSGSYEQYF TGTGCCAGCAGTTCGGTGACTAGCGGGAGCTACGAGCAGTACTTC
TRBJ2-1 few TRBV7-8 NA CASSSWNEQFF TGTGCCAGCAGCTCTTGGAATGAGCAGTTCTTC
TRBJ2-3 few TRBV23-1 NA CASSQGQGITDTQYF TGCGCCAGCAGTCAAGGCCAGGGGATTACAGATACGCAGTATTTT
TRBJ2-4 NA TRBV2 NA CARGNTKNIQYF TGTGCCAGGGGGAATACCAAAAACATTCAGTACTTC
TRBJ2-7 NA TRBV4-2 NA CASSHASTGYEQYF TGTGCCAGCAGCCATGCGTCTACAGGGTACGAGCAGTACTTC
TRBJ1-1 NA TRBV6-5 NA CASSLRQNTEAFF TGTGCCAGCAGTCTGAGACAGAACACTGAAGCTTTCTTT
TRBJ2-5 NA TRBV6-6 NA CASSYRPETQYF TGTGCCAGCAGTTACCGGCCAGAGACCCAGTACTTC
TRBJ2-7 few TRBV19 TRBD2 CASSMIAGRAEQYF TGTGCCAGTAGTATGATAGCGGGAAGGGCCGAGCAGTACTTC
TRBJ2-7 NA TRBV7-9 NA CASSLEGGRAKGF TGTGCCAGCAGCTTAGAAGGTGGCAGGGCTAAAGGATTC
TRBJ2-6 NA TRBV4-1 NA CASSQGQARSGANVLTF TGCGCCAGCAGCCAAGGACAGGCGCGCTCTGGGGCCAACGTCCTGACTTTC
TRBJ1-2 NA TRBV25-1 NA CASSEYSNGYTF TGTGCCAGCAGTGAATACAGCAATGGCTACACCTTC
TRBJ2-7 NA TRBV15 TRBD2 CATSRGSGGISYEQYF TGTGCCACCAGCAGAGGATCGGGAGGGATCTCCTACGAGCAGTACTTC
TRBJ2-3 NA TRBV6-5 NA CASSRGIVNRDTQYF TGTGCCAGCAGCCGCGGGATAGTAAACAGAGATACGCAGTATTTT
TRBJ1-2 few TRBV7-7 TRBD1 CASSPWTGQGYTF TGTGCTAGCAGCCCCTGGACAGGGCAGGGCTACACCTTC
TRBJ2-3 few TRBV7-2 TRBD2 CASSLALAGGTDTQYF TGTGCCAGCAGCTTAGCGCTAGCGGGAGGAACAGATACGCAGTATTTT
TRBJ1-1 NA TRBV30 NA CAWSVRSDTEAFF TGTGCCTGGAGTGTACGCTCGGACACTGAAGCTTTCTTT
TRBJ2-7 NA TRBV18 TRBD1 CASSRGQASYEQYF TGTGCCAGCTCTCGGGGACAGGCCTCCTACGAGCAGTACTTC
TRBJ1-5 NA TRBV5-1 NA CASSLDGNQPQHF TGCGCCAGCAGCTTGGATGGTAATCAGCCCCAGCATTTT
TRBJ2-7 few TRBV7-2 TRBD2 CASSSLAGTAYEQYF TGTGCCAGCAGCTCGTTAGCGGGAACAGCCTACGAGCAGTACTTC
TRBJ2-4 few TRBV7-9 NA CASSLPGWQNIQYF TGTGCCAGCAGCCTCCCAGGTTGGCAAAACATTCAGTACTTC
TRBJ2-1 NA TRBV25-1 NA CASSEDSYNEQFF TGTGCCAGCAGTGAAGATTCCTACAATGAGCAGTTCTTC
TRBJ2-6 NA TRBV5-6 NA CASSLGRAGANVLTF TGTGCCAGCAGCTTGGGTAGGGCTGGGGCCAACGTCCTGACTTTC